The sequence of this T cell receptor (beta chain) was determined in a study of immune cell composition in non-small cell lung cancer. Study background: Tumours were mainly lung adenocarcinoma or squamous cell carcinoma.

The assay was immunoSEQ multiplex PCR, and TCRdb's table has in-frame clones only and misses some. Of some 4,600 clones listed, around 68% were seen once; the top ten hold 8.5% to 10%. Germline CDR1 is ENHRY and CDR2 is SYGVKD. V lost 7 bases, J lost 2 bases, and 7 bases stayed unmatched. The CDR3 has 15 amino acids. Normal lung was sampled as far from the tumour as possible, at least 3 cm. Template was genomic DNA from frozen, unsorted single-cell suspensions. The V and J genes are TRBV10-3 and TRBJ2-3; 9 bases fit TRBD1. Sample: non-adjacent lung tissue. The TCR originated in a human donor with non-small cell lung cancer. DNA of the CDR3: TGTGCCATCAACGCGGGACAGGGACCCACAGATACGCAGTATTTT. It translates to CAINAGQGPTDTQYF.